These 5 T cell receptor beta chains originate from one sample sequenced in a study of quantifying T cell responses using KT2 cells. Study summary: Reverse transcription used primers in the TCR alpha and beta constant regions.

Each cDNA got a UMI-containing oligo ligated at its 3' end. An equimolar mix of RC1.1 and RC1.2 primed the beta chain across TRBC1 and TRBC2. From the UMI-ligation and nested PCR reads, TCRdb called clonotypes with MiXCR, one entry per CDR3 protein. The sample shows around 44,000 distinct CDR3 sequences, approximately 15% of them seen only once. The specimen was PBMCs spiked with cells of the T cell clone KT2. These receptors originate from a human donor.

This chain connects TRBV7-8 to TRBJ2-3; possible D gene TRBD2, 5 bases. The CDR3 is 16 residues long. Trimming removed 4 bases at V and 4 bases at J, with 18 bases between. Germline loops: CDR1 SGHVS, CDR2 FQNEAQ. CDR3 in amino acids: CASSSLWETQSDTQYF. The CDR3 DNA reads as TGTGCCAGCAGCTCCTTGTGGGAGACCCAGTCAGATACGCAGTATTTT.

In its sample, this clonotype was seen a few times. This chain links TRBV11-1 with TRBJ1-4; D is ambiguous. This CDR3 comprises 13 residues. Germline V gene sequence: CDR1 SGHAT, CDR2 FQDESV (reference sequence). Trimming removed 2 bases at V and 8 bases at J, with 9 bases between. Here the CDR3 reads CASSLIRGEKLFF. CDR3 nucleotide sequence: TGTGCCAGCAGCTTAATCCGTGGGGAAAAACTGTTTTTT.

This clonotype was picked up a small number of times. The rearrangement links TRBV12-3 or TRBV12-4 to TRBJ1-5; the match to TRBD1 covers 9 bases. This CDR3 has 16 residues. V lost 4 bases and J lost 4; bases outside the gene matches: 8. CDR3 coding DNA: TGTGCCAGCAGTTCCCGGGTCGGGACAGGGAATCAGCCCCAGCATTTT. Amino acids: CASSSRVGTGNQPQHF.

The J gene is TRBJ1-2, the V gene TRBV29-1; TRBD1 agrees at 7 bases. Germline-derived CDR1 and CDR2 are SQVTM and ANQGSEA. Losses at the gene ends were 3 bases for V and 4 bases for J; bases not matched to a gene: 14. The CDR3 sequence is 16 residues long. CDR3 protein: CSVDAPSVTGSYGYTF. DNA for the CDR3: TGCAGCGTTGACGCGCCCAGTGTGACAGGGTCCTATGGCTACACCTTC.

This sequence joins TRBV6-5 and TRBJ1-2, with D hard to call. V dropped 6 bases and J dropped 4 bases, with 18 bases sitting between them. Germline CDR1 and CDR2: MNHEY and SVGAGI. The CDR3 totals 15 residues. The CDR3 DNA reads TGTGCCAGCAGCTTCGACGTTACGGCTTCCTATGGCTACACCTTC. Translated: CASSFDVTASYGYTF.